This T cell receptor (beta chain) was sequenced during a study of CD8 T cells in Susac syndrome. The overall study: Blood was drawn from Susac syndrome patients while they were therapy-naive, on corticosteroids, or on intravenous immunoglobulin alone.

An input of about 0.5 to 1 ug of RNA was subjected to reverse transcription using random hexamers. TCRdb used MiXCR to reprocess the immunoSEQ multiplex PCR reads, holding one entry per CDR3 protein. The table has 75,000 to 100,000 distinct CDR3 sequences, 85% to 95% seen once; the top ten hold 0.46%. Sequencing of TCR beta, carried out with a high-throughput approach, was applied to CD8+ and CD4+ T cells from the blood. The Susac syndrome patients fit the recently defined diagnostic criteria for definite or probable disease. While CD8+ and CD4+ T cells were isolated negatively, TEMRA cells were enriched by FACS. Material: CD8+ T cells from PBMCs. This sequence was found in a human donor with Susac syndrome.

The CDR3 loop reads CASSLGLAYPDNEQFF. The CDR3 DNA reads as TGTGCCAGCAGCTTGGGCCTAGCGTACCCTGACAATGAGCAGTTCTTC. This chain connects TRBV11-2 to TRBJ2-1, with a weak D call TRBD2 (6 bases). V gave up 3 bases and J gave up 5 bases, with 17 bases separating them. Germline V gives CDR1 SGHAT, CDR2 FQNNGV. The CDR3 contains 16 residues.